The 28 T cell receptor beta chains reported below all come from one sample, sequenced in a study of cytomegalovirus exposure and HLA in healthy donors. Both 60 Vbeta primers and 13 Jbeta primers went into the PCR. Here immunoSEQ multiplex PCR was the method, and the copy in TCRdb shows in-frame clones only, minus some. The table has 150,000 to 200,000 clones, less than 85% seen once; the top ten hold around 5.7%. Input material: PBMCs. Receptor source: a man in his forties or fifties in good health and CMV-seronegative.

This clone was seen more than once but under ten times. One end of the junction varies from germline; a read error may be responsible. Different DNA sequences within this sample yield the same CDR3. The chain recombines TRBV5-4 with TRBJ1-1, with D possibly TRBD1 on 5 matching bases. Germline V gene sequence: CDR1 SGHNT, CDR2 YYREEE (reference sequence). This CDR3 contains 13 residues. In nucleotides, the CDR3 is TGCGCCAGCAGCTTAGACAGAGTAGAAGAAGCTTTCTTT. Translated, it gives CASSLDRVEEAFF.

This clone appeared once. V usage is TRBV13 and J usage is TRBJ2-1; 12 bases align to TRBD2. The V gene's germline CDR1 is PRHDT and CDR2 FYEKMQ (reference sequence). The V and J ends lost 5 bases and 6 bases, in that order; junction bases with no gene match: 5. The CDR3 totals 15 residues. CDR3 loop: CASSPPTSGSNEQFF. The CDR3 bases are TGTGCCAGCAGCCCCCCGACTAGCGGGAGCAATGAGCAGTTCTTC.

The chain links TRBV18 to TRBJ1-2; D is ambiguous. This CDR3 region has 14 residues. From germline, CDR1 is KGHSH and CDR2 LQKENI. The V and J ends lost 6 bases and 2 bases respectively, with 13 bases between them. CDR3 loop: CASSGSGTNYGYTF. The CDR3 nucleotides read TGTGCCAGCTCCGGCTCGGGAACCAACTATGGCTACACCTTC.

The chain recombines TRBV7-2 with TRBJ2-5; 10 nucleotides match TRBD2. Germline CDR1 reads SGHTA; CDR2 reads FQGNSA. This CDR3 comprises 19 residues. J gave up 4 bases and V 5 bases, and 19 bases lay outside the gene matches. The CDR3 loop reads CASSVSGRAIFRSTETQYF. The CDR3 DNA sequence: TGTGCCAGCAGCGTAAGCGGGAGGGCCATTTTTCGTTCGACAGAGACCCAGTACTTC.

The rearrangement uses TRBV19 and TRBJ2-1, with 10 positions matching TRBD1. The CDR3 extends over 15 amino acids. J was trimmed by 8 bases and V by 10 bases; bases with no gene match: 14. Germline V lookup: CDR1 LNHDA, CDR2 SQIVND (reference sequence). The CDR3 DNA reads as TGTGCCACCAAAAGACCGGGACAGGGGCGCGATGAGCAGTTCTTC. Translation: CATKRPGQGRDEQFF.

The chain uses TRBV9 and TRBJ2-3; 8 nucleotides line up with TRBD2. The V gene's germline CDR1 is SGDLS and CDR2 YYNGEE. Trimming took 1 base from V and 2 from J; bases not matched to a gene: 6. The CDR3 length is 16 residues. The CDR3 sequence: CASSVSAGGHTDTQYF. The CDR3 DNA sequence: TGTGCCAGCAGCGTAAGCGCGGGAGGCCACACAGATACGCAGTATTTT. The full variable domain, with the rest looked up from reference TRBV9 and TRBJ2-3, is DSGVTQTPKHLITATGQRVTLRCSPRSGDLSVYWYQQSLDQGLQFLIQYYNGEERAKGNILERFSAQQFPDLHSELNLSSLELGDSALYFCASSVSAGGHTDTQYFGPGTRLTVL.

The chain employs TRBV30 and TRBJ2-7; TRBD1 might be the D (7 bases). Trimming removed 3 bases at V and 1 base at J, with 19 bases between. The CDR3 consists of 16 residues. Germline CDR1 is GTSNPN and CDR2 is SVGIG (reference sequence). CDR3 sequence: CAWSRTRQGGSYEQYF. The DNA of the CDR3 is TGTGCCTGGAGCCGTACGAGGCAGGGGGGATCCTACGAGCAGTACTTC.

The chain recombines TRBV5-1 with TRBJ1-1; TRBD1 aligns across 8 bases. Germline CDR1 SGHRS, CDR2 YFSETQ. This CDR3 region has 15 residues. The trim removed 0 bases at V and 4 bases at J, leaving 5 bases unmatched. The CDR3 region has the DNA TGCGCCAGCAGCTTGGGTACAGGGGGTGTCACTGAAGCTTTCTTT. Its translation: CASSLGTGGVTEAFF.

This clone was observed a handful of times. The rearrangement joins TRBV19 to TRBJ2-7, with D unclear. Germline V lookup: CDR1 LNHDA, CDR2 SQIVND (reference sequence). V shed 4 bases and J shed 1 base, with 8 bases lying between them. This CDR3 region has 13 residues. DNA of the CDR3: TGTGCCAGTAGTAGCGGCTATTCCTACGAGCAGTACTTC. Its protein is CASSSGYSYEQYF.

This chain joins TRBV10-3 and TRBJ1-5; D gene ambiguous. V was pared by 4 bases and J by 4 bases, with 8 bases between. The CDR3 is 13 amino acids. Germline CDR1 is ENHRY and CDR2 is SYGVKD. CDR3 sequence reads: CAISGSENQPQHF. Here the CDR3 DNA reads TGTGCCATCAGTGGATCCGAGAATCAGCCCCAGCATTTT.

The chain uses TRBV9 and TRBJ2-5; the D gene is possibly TRBD2 (6 bases). The germline gives CDR1 SGDLS, CDR2 YYNGEE. V lost 3 bases, J lost 7 bases, and 13 bases lay in between. The CDR3 spans 13 residues. CDR3 loop: CASSAGLQATQYF. The DNA of the CDR3 is TGTGCCAGCAGCGCGGGACTGCAGGCGACCCAGTACTTC. The variable domain in full, with the rest retrieved from reference TRBV9 and TRBJ2-5, is DSGVTQTPKHLITATGQRVTLRCSPRSGDLSVYWYQQSLDQGLQFLIQYYNGEERAKGNILERFSAQQFPDLHSELNLSSLELGDSALYFCASSAGLQATQYFGPGTRLLVL.

The rearrangement links TRBV30 to TRBJ2-1; weak D call: TRBD2 (6 bases). V lost 2 bases, J lost 12 bases, and 23 bases lay in between. The germline V gene has CDR1 GTSNPN and CDR2 SVGIG (reference sequence). The CDR3 is made up of 15 amino acids. In nucleotides, the CDR3 is TGTGCCTGGAGTTTTAGAAACCGGGACTCCCAAGGGCAGTTCTTC. The encoded protein is CAWSFRNRDSQGQFF.

About this clone itself: Other DNA sequences in the same sample also yield this CDR3. The chain combines TRBV4-3 with TRBJ1-2; maybe TRBD1 (5 bases). The CDR3 loop spans 15 amino acids. Germline V gene sequence: CDR1 LGHNA, CDR2 YSLEER. Trimming pared 0 bases from V and 7 bases from J, leaving 15 bases between. This chain's CDR3 is CASSQDSKGRSGYTF. CDR3 bases: TGCGCCAGCAGCCAAGATTCAAAGGGGCGGAGTGGCTACACCTTC.

This clone was picked up one time. The J gene is TRBJ2-5, the V gene TRBV7-2; D is ambiguous. Germline lookup yields CDR1 SGHTA and CDR2 FQGNSA. The length of the CDR3 is 14 residues. Trimming pared 3 bases from V and 2 bases from J, leaving 10 bases between. CDR3 DNA sequence: TGTGCCAGCAGCTTTCCCGGCAGGCAAGAGACCCAGTACTTC. Protein product: CASSFPGRQETQYF.

This chain connects TRBV11-3 to TRBJ2-1; D not certain. The V end lost 5 bases, the J end lost 8 bases, and 19 bases lay between the germline ends. The CDR3 length is 15 residues. Germline V gives CDR1 SGHNT, CDR2 YENEEA. The CDR3 region is CASSQRPPNGDEQFF. In nucleotides, the CDR3 is TGTGCCAGCAGCCAGCGCCCCCCGAATGGCGATGAGCAGTTCTTC. The variable domain in full, completed from reference TRBV11-3 and TRBJ2-1, reads EAGVVQSPRYKIIEKKQPVAFWCNPISGHNTLYWYLQNLGQGPELLIRYENEEAVDDSQLPKDRFSAERLKGVDSTLKIQPAELGDSAVYLCASSQRPPNGDEQFFGPGTRLTVL.

V is TRBV9 and J is TRBJ2-1; 9 nucleotides align to TRBD2. Trimming removed 0 bases from V and 3 bases from J; junction bases left unmatched: 4. Germline V gene sequence: CDR1 SGDLS, CDR2 YYNGEE. The CDR3 contains 16 residues. Here the CDR3 reads CASSVVSSGNYNEQFF. The CDR3 nucleotides read TGTGCCAGCAGCGTAGTTTCTAGCGGGAACTACAATGAGCAGTTCTTC.

The V call is TRBV6-1, the J call TRBJ2-5, with TRBD2 matching 10 bases. V shed 10 bases, J shed 5 bases, and the junction held 7 bases outside the gene matches. Germline V CDR1 and CDR2: MNHNS, SASEGT. This CDR3 comprises 13 residues. CDR3 region: CATRAGGRETQYF. The CDR3, as DNA: TGTGCCACCCGAGCGGGGGGGCGGGAGACCCAGTACTTC.

This clone was picked up a small number of times. The chain recombines TRBV5-6 with TRBJ1-1; 8 bases are a match to TRBD1. Looked up from germline, CDR1 is SGHDT and CDR2 is YYEEEE. Trimming at V came to 5 bases and at J to 8 bases, leaving 8 bases not matched to a gene. The CDR3 length is 13 residues. The CDR3 bases are TGTGCCAGCAGGAAGGACAGGGTAGGAGAAGCTTTCTTT. Translation: CASRKDRVGEAFF.

This chain connects TRBV18 to TRBJ1-5, with 8 bases matching TRBD1. There are 13 residues in the CDR3. J lost 7 bases, V lost 4 bases, and 3 bases had no gene match. Looked up from germline, CDR1 is KGHSH and CDR2 is LQKENI. This chain's CDR3 is CASSLPGGQPQHF. CDR3 DNA sequence: TGTGCCAGCTCACTTCCAGGGGGCCAGCCCCAGCATTTT.

The V gene is TRBV29-1, the J gene TRBJ2-1; no clear D. The CDR3 consists of 13 residues. The ends were cut back, 7 bases at V and 4 bases at J, with 14 bases in the middle. The germline V gene has CDR1 SQVTM and CDR2 ANQGSEA. The CDR3 DNA reads as TGCAGCGCCTACGGAGAGGAATACAATGAGCAGTTCTTC. Translated: CSAYGEEYNEQFF.

CDR3 nucleotides: TGTGCCAGTAGTCCGCCGGGGGAGCTGAACACTGAAGCTTTCTTT. Protein: CASSPPGELNTEAFF. The V call is TRBV19, the J call TRBJ1-1; D possibly corresponds to TRBD1 (5 bases). Trimming took off 5 bases at V and 0 bases at J, with 13 bases between the two ends. There are 15 residues in the CDR3. Germline V gives CDR1 LNHDA, CDR2 SQIVND (reference sequence). Using reference TRBV19 and TRBJ1-1 for the parts outside the CDR3, the full variable domain is DGGITQSPKYLFRKEGQNVTLSCEQNLNHDAMYWYRQDPGQGLRLIYYSQIVNDFQKGDIAEGYSVSREKKESFPLTVTSAQKNPTAFYLCASSPPGELNTEAFFGQGTRLTVV.

The V call is TRBV18, the J call TRBJ1-6, with D perhaps matching TRBD1 (6 bases). V shed 3 bases and J shed 9 bases, with 15 bases lying between them. The CDR3 has 15 residues. Germline loops: CDR1 KGHSH, CDR2 LQKENI. The DNA for the CDR3 is TGTGCCAGCTCACCGGGGAGACAGGACGGTTCACCCCTCCACTTT. It codes for CASSPGRQDGSPLHF.

The rearrangement joins TRBV5-1 to TRBJ1-1, with 7 positions matching TRBD1. Trimming at V came to 7 bases and at J to 1 base, leaving 4 bases not matched to a gene. Germline V gene sequence: CDR1 SGHRS, CDR2 YFSETQ. The CDR3 extends over 13 amino acids. The CDR3 DNA reads as TGCGCCAGCTACCGGGACAGGAACACTGAAGCTTTCTTT. It specifies CASYRDRNTEAFF.

CDR3 amino acids: CASSNSGVSSYEQYF. In DNA, the CDR3 is TGTGCCAGCAGCAATAGCGGGGTAAGCTCCTACGAGCAGTACTTC. The rearrangement joins TRBV2 to TRBJ2-7; TRBD2 agrees at 8 bases. CDR3 length equals 15 residues. Per the germline V gene, CDR1 is SNHLY and CDR2 is FYNNEI. With V trimmed by 6 bases and J by 0 bases, 7 bases remained unmatched.

The CDR3 bases are TGTGCCAGCAGCCGTCAGGGTCGGCAGGGGTATGAAAAACTGTTTTTT. Encoded protein: CASSRQGRQGYEKLFF. This chain joins TRBV7-8 and TRBJ1-4, with D perhaps TRBD1 (6 bases). Per germline, CDR1 SGHVS and CDR2 FQNEAQ. CDR3 length: 16 amino acids. V lost 5 bases, J lost 6 bases, and 19 bases lay in between. Combining the CDR3 with reference TRBV7-8 and TRBJ1-4 gives the whole variable domain GAGVSQSPRYKVAKRGQDVALRCDPISGHVSLFWYQQALGQGPEFLTYFQNEAQLDKSGLPSDRFFAERPEGSVSTLKIQRTQQEDSAVYLCASSRQGRQGYEKLFFGSGTQLSVL.

CDR3 region: CASSLDNRGPGNSPLHF. The CDR3 bases are TGTGCCAGCAGCTTAGACAACAGGGGGCCCGGTAATTCACCCCTCCACTTT. This chain joins TRBV11-2 and TRBJ1-6, with TRBD1 identical over 9 bases. V was clipped by 0 bases and J by 6 bases; unmatched bases: 6. The CDR3 is 17 residues long. Germline loops: CDR1 SGHAT, CDR2 FQNNGV.

The V call is TRBV7-2, the J call TRBJ1-5, with D perhaps matching TRBD1 (5 bases). The CDR3 contains 16 residues. Germline V gives CDR1 SGHTA, CDR2 FQGNSA. V was cut by 4 bases and J by 2 bases, with 15 bases left in between. The CDR3 region is CASSSVRAQGNQPQHF. CDR3 nucleotide sequence: TGTGCCAGCAGCTCCGTCCGGGCACAGGGCAATCAGCCCCAGCATTTT.

This clone was counted a single time. The chain couples TRBV6-1 to TRBJ2-1, with D unclear. This CDR3 is built from 13 residues. Germline CDR1 is MNHNS and CDR2 is SASEGT. The ends were cut back, 0 bases at V and 7 bases at J, with 7 bases in the middle. This chain's CDR3 is CASSEAGRNEQFF. CDR3 nucleotide sequence: TGTGCCAGCAGTGAAGCAGGCAGGAATGAGCAGTTCTTC.